Listed below are T cell receptor beta chains from one sample, sequenced in a study of T cells in Graves' hyperthyroidism and ophthalmopathy. In TCRdb, the multiplex PCR reads were re-called with MiXCR into one record per CDR3 protein. The table records around 300,000 distinct CDR3 sequences, roughly 22% of them present only once. Source material: blood. These receptors originate from a young man with Graves' ophthalmopathy. Each CDR3 is given with its conserved first and last residue. The D gene is left open where the match is weak. Only some rows state a clone size, as once, few, many or a class for expanded clones.

D: NA; V: TRBV5-4; size: NA; J: TRBJ2-6; DNA: TGTGCCAGCAGTCGTGAACCCGCTGGGGCCAACGTCCTGACTTTC; CDR3: CASSREPAGANVLTF
D: TRBD1; V: TRBV29-1; size: NA; J: TRBJ2-1; DNA: TGCAGCGTTTTGAAACAGGGGGAAAATGAGCAGTTCTTC; CDR3: CSVLKQGENEQFF
D: NA; V: TRBV10-3; size: few; J: TRBJ1-1; DNA: TGTGCCATCAGAGGGACGGAGAACACTGAAGCTTTCTTT; CDR3: CAIRGTENTEAFF
D: NA; V: TRBV6-1; size: many; J: TRBJ2-7; DNA: TGTGCCAGCAGTGAAGCGTATGCGGCGAGCCGCTACTACGAGCAGTACTTC; CDR3: CASSEAYAASRYYEQYF
D: NA; V: TRBV7-3; size: few; J: TRBJ2-3; DNA: TGTGCCAGCAGCACCGGGACCCCGATGACGCAGTATTTT; CDR3: CASSTGTPMTQYF
D: TRBD1; V: TRBV20-1; size: few; J: TRBJ2-1; DNA: TGCAGTGCTAGATTAGCCGGGACAGGGAACAATGAGCAGTTCTTC; CDR3: CSARLAGTGNNEQFF
D: TRBD1; V: TRBV10-3; size: few; J: TRBJ1-1; DNA: TGTGCCATCAATTCCGGGACAGGGGTCACTGAAGCTTTCTTT; CDR3: CAINSGTGVTEAFF
D: NA; V: TRBV6-1; size: few; J: TRBJ2-1; DNA: TGTGCCAGCAGTGCAGGCAGGAGCTCCTACAATGAGCAGTTCTTC; CDR3: CASSAGRSSYNEQFF
D: TRBD1; V: TRBV24-1; size: NA; J: TRBJ1-5; DNA: TGTGCCACGCAAGGACAGGGGTGGAATCAGCCCCAGCATTTT; CDR3: CATQGQGWNQPQHF
D: NA; V: TRBV28; size: few; J: TRBJ2-1; DNA: TGTGCCAGCAGTTTCCCGAATTGGGCCATCAATGAGCAGTTCTTC; CDR3: CASSFPNWAINEQFF
D: NA; V: TRBV28; size: few; J: TRBJ1-4; DNA: TGTGCCAGCAGTTTTAATGAAAAACTGTTTTTT; CDR3: CASSFNEKLFF
D: TRBD2; V: TRBV11-2; size: many; J: TRBJ2-7; DNA: TGTGCCAGCAGCCCCACCCGGGGGGGAGGGCAGTACTTC; CDR3: CASSPTRGGGQYF
D: TRBD1; V: TRBV28; size: few; J: TRBJ1-3; DNA: TGTGCCAGCAGTCCAGACAGGGCTGGAAACACCATATATTTT; CDR3: CASSPDRAGNTIYF
D: NA; V: TRBV12-3/TRBV12-4; size: many; J: TRBJ2-5; DNA: TGTGCCAGCAGTCTTGGCGATCTGGAGACCCAGTACTTC; CDR3: CASSLGDLETQYF
D: NA; V: TRBV11-2; size: many; J: TRBJ2-5; DNA: TGTGCCAGCAGCTTGTCAGAAGAGACCCAGTACTTC; CDR3: CASSLSEETQYF
D: NA; V: TRBV10-3; size: NA; J: TRBJ2-2; DNA: TGTGCCATCAGTGAGTCGTTTGGTTCCGGGGAGCTGTTTTTT; CDR3: CAISESFGSGELFF
D: TRBD2; V: TRBV20-1; size: few; J: TRBJ2-2; DNA: TGCAGTGCTAGACCACTAGCGACCGGGGAGCTGTTTTTT; CDR3: CSARPLATGELFF
D: TRBD1; V: TRBV28; size: few; J: TRBJ2-4; DNA: TGTGCCAGCAGTTTATGGGGACAGGGAACCAAAAACATTCAGTACTTC; CDR3: CASSLWGQGTKNIQYF
D: NA; V: TRBV15; size: NA; J: TRBJ2-1; DNA: TGTGCCACCAGCAGAGATATTAACAGGGCGGGTGAGCAGTTCTTC; CDR3: CATSRDINRAGEQFF
D: NA; V: TRBV7-9; size: once; J: TRBJ2-1; DNA: TGTGCCAGCAGCTTTTCTGTGAGGTTTTACAATGAGCAGTTCTTC; CDR3: CASSFSVRFYNEQFF
D: TRBD1; V: TRBV19; size: many; J: TRBJ2-7; DNA: TGTGCCAGTAGTGATCGACAGGGGGCTTACGAGCAGTACTTC; CDR3: CASSDRQGAYEQYF
D: NA; V: TRBV2; size: many; J: TRBJ2-7; DNA: TGTGCCAGCAGTGAATCCCCCCTCTGGAGGGGGCGAGGCTACGAGCAGTACTTC; CDR3: CASSESPLWRGRGYEQYF
D: NA; V: TRBV28; size: many; J: TRBJ2-1; DNA: TGTGCCAGCAGCGAGGGGGGTGGGACCAACTACAATGAGCAGTTCTTC; CDR3: CASSEGGGTNYNEQFF
D: TRBD1; V: TRBV29-1; size: few; J: TRBJ1-4; DNA: TGCAGCGGGCAGGGGGCCGGTGAAAAACTGTTTTTT; CDR3: CSGQGAGEKLFF
D: NA; V: TRBV12-3/TRBV12-4; size: many; J: TRBJ1-2; DNA: TGTGCCAGCAGAATCGCAGGGAACTATGGCTACACCTTC; CDR3: CASRIAGNYGYTF
D: TRBD1; V: TRBV5-1; size: few; J: TRBJ1-1; DNA: TGCGCCAGCAGCTTGACAGGGGAAACTGAAGCTTTCTTT; CDR3: CASSLTGETEAFF
D: TRBD2; V: TRBV7-9; size: NA; J: TRBJ2-3; DNA: TGTGCCAGCAGTTCAGCTTCTAGCGGGGAAACAGATACGCAGTATTTT; CDR3: CASSSASSGETDTQYF
D: NA; V: TRBV7-6; size: NA; J: TRBJ2-7; DNA: TGTGCCAGCAGCCGTACGACAGACGAGCAGTACTTC; CDR3: CASSRTTDEQYF
D: TRBD2; V: TRBV28; size: NA; J: TRBJ2-3; DNA: TGTGCCAGCAGAAAGCGGGGGCGCAGCACAGATACGCAGTATTTT; CDR3: CASRKRGRSTDTQYF
D: NA; V: TRBV29-1; size: few; J: TRBJ1-1; DNA: TGCAGCGTCGCTGACAGAGTGAACACTGAAGCTTTCTTT; CDR3: CSVADRVNTEAFF
D: TRBD2; V: TRBV20-1; size: many; J: TRBJ2-1; DNA: TGCAGTGCTAGAGATCTAGTAGCGGGAGAACCCTACAATGAGCAGTTCTTC; CDR3: CSARDLVAGEPYNEQFF
D: TRBD2; V: TRBV5-5; size: NA; J: TRBJ2-1; DNA: TGTGCCAGCAGCCGCCGTGGCGTACCGGGACTACCGTCCTACAATGAGCAGTTCTTC; CDR3: CASSRRGVPGLPSYNEQFF
D: NA; V: TRBV11-3; size: many; J: TRBJ2-1; DNA: TGTGCCAGCAGCTTTAGAGGCAGCGGAATCTACAATGAGCAGTTCTTC; CDR3: CASSFRGSGIYNEQFF
D: NA; V: TRBV6-6; size: few; J: TRBJ2-2; DNA: TGTGCCAGCAGTTACTCATTTAGTAGATTAAGGGGGGAGCTGTTTTTT; CDR3: CASSYSFSRLRGELFF
D: TRBD2; V: TRBV24-1; size: NA; J: TRBJ2-1; DNA: TGTGCCACTACCGGGACTAGCGGTTACAATGAGCAGTTCTTC; CDR3: CATTGTSGYNEQFF
D: NA; V: TRBV12-3/TRBV12-4; size: many; J: TRBJ1-3; DNA: TGTGCCAGCAGTTTACACGGAAACACCATATATTTT; CDR3: CASSLHGNTIYF
D: TRBD1; V: TRBV2; size: many; J: TRBJ2-1; DNA: TGTGCCAGCACATCCCTAAGGGGGCATGAGCAGTTCTTC; CDR3: CASTSLRGHEQFF
D: NA; V: TRBV5-4; size: NA; J: TRBJ1-6; DNA: TGTGCCAGCAGCTTGGACAGCAATTCACCCCTCCACTTT; CDR3: CASSLDSNSPLHF
D: TRBD2; V: TRBV10-3; size: few; J: TRBJ2-7; DNA: TGTGCCATCGGAAGCGGGAGGGCCGAGCAGTACTTC; CDR3: CAIGSGRAEQYF
D: NA; V: TRBV2; size: many; J: TRBJ2-7; DNA: TGTGCCAGCGGTTCAGATTCCTACGAGCAGTACTTC; CDR3: CASGSDSYEQYF
D: NA; V: TRBV10-3; size: NA; J: TRBJ2-7; DNA: TGTGCCATCAGTGAGTCTAGATACGAGCAGTACTTC; CDR3: CAISESRYEQYF
D: NA; V: TRBV2; size: NA; J: TRBJ1-6; DNA: TGTGCCAGCAGTGAATCAGGGATCTCCTATAATTCACCCCTCCACTTT; CDR3: CASSESGISYNSPLHF
D: TRBD2; V: TRBV5-1; size: NA; J: TRBJ2-1; DNA: TGCGCCAGCAGCATAGCGGGAGCGTCGCACTACAATGAGCAGTTCTTC; CDR3: CASSIAGASHYNEQFF
D: TRBD2; V: TRBV20-1; size: many; J: TRBJ2-1; DNA: TGCAGTGCTAGAGAACCTAGCGGAATGGAGCAGTTCTTC; CDR3: CSAREPSGMEQFF
D: NA; V: TRBV20-1; size: NA; J: TRBJ2-2; DNA: TGCAGTGCTAGAGGGGGACGGGGTCCCAACACCGGGGAGCTGTTTTTT; CDR3: CSARGGRGPNTGELFF
D: TRBD2; V: TRBV2; size: many; J: TRBJ2-3; DNA: TGTGCCAGCGCCCGGGAGGGGGGCACAGATACGCAGTATTTT; CDR3: CASAREGGTDTQYF
D: TRBD2; V: TRBV2; size: NA; J: TRBJ2-7; DNA: TGTGCCAGCAGTGGATACGCGGGAGGGGGCGAGCAGTACTTC; CDR3: CASSGYAGGGEQYF